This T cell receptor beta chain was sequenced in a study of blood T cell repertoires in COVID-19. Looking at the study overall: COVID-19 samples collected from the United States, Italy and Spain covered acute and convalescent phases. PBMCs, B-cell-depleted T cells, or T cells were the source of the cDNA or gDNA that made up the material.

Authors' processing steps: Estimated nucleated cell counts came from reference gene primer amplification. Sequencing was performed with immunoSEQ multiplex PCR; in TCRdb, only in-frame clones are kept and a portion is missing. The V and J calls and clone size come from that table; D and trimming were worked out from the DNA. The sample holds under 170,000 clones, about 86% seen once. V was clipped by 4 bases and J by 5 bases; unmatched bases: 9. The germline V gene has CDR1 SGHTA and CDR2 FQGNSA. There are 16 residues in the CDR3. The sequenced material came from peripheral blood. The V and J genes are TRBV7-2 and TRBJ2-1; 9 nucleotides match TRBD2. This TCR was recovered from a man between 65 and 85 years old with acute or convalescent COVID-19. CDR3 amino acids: CASSSQLLAGNNEQFF. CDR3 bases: TGTGCCAGCAGCTCCCAATTGCTAGCGGGAAACAATGAGCAGTTCTTC.